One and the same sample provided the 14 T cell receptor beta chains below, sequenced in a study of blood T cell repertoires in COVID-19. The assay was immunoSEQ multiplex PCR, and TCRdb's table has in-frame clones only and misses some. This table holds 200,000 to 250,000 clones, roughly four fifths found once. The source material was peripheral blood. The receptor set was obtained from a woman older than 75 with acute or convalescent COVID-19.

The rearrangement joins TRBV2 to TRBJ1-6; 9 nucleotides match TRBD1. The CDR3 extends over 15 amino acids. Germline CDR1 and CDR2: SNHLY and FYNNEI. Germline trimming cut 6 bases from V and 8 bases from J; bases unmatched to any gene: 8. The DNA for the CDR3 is TGTGCCAGCAGAGAAACCGGGACAGGGTATTCACCCCTCCACTTT. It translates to CASRETGTGYSPLHF.

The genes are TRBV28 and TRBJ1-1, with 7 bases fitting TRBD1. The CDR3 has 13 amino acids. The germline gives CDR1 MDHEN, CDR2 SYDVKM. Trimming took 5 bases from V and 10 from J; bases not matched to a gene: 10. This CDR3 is CASSLRQGMRAFF. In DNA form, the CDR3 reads TGTGCCAGCAGTCTCAGACAGGGAATGAGAGCTTTCTTT.

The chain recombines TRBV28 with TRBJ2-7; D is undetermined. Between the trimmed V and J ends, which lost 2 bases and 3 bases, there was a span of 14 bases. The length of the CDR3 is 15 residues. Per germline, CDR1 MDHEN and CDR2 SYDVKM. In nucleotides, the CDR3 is TGTGCCAGCAGTTTACCTCCCCCCCGTCGCTACGAGCAGTACTTC. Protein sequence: CASSLPPPRRYEQYF.

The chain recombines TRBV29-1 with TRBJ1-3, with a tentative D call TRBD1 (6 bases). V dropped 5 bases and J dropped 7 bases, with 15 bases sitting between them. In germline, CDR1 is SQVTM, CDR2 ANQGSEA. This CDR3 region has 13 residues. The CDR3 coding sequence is TGCAGCGTTTGGGGGACAAGGGTGAACACCATATATTTT. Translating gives CSVWGTRVNTIYF. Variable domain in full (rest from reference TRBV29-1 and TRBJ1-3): SAVISQKPSRDICQRGTSLTIQCQVDSQVTMMFWYRQQPGQSLTLIATANQGSEATYESGFVIDKFPISRPNLTFSTLTVSNMSPEDSSIYLCSVWGTRVNTIYFGEGSWLTVV.

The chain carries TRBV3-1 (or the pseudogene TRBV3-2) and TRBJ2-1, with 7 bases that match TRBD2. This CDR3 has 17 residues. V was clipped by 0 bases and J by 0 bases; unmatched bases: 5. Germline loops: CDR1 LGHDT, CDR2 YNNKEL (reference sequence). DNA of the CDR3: TGTGCCAGCAGCCAAGATGTCGGGAGGCGCTCCTACAATGAGCAGTTCTTC. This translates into CASSQDVGRRSYNEQFF.

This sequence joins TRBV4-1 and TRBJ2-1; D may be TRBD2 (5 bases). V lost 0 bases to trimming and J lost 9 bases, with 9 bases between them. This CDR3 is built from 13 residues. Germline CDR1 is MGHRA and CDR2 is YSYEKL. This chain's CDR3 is CASSQDTRVEQFF. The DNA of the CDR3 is TGCGCCAGCAGCCAAGATACGCGGGTTGAGCAGTTCTTC.

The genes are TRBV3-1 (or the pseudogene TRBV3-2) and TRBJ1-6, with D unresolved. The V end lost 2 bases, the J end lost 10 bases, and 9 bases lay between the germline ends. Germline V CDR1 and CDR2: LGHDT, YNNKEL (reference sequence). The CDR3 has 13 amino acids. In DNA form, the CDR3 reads TGTGCCAGCAGCCAAAGGAGGGTCTCACCCCTCCACTTT. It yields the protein CASSQRRVSPLHF.

CDR3 sequence: CASSPRVFRGDTQYF. In DNA, the CDR3 is TGTGCCAGCAGCCCCAGGGTCTTCCGCGGAGATACGCAGTATTTT. The V and J genes are TRBV7-2 and TRBJ2-3; a weak D match, TRBD1 (5 bases). CDR1 and CDR2 from the germline V gene are SGHTA and FQGNSA. This CDR3 has 15 residues. The V end was cut by 5 bases, the J end by 5 bases, with 17 bases between.

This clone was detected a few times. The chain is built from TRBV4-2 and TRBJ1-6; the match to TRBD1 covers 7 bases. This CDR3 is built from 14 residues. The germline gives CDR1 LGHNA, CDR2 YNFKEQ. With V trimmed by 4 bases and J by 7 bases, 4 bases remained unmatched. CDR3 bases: TGTGCCAGCAGCCCGACGGACAGGAATTCACCCCTCCACTTT. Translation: CASSPTDRNSPLHF.

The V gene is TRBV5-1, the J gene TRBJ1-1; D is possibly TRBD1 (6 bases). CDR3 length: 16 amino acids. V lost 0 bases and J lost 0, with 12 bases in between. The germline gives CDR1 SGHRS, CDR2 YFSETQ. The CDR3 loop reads CASSLAGGGVNTEAFF. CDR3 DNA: TGCGCCAGCAGCTTGGCGGGTGGGGGCGTGAACACTGAAGCTTTCTTT.

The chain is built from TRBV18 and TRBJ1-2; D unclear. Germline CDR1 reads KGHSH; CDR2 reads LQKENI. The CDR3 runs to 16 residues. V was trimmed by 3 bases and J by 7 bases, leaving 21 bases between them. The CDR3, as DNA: TGTGCCAGCTCACCCGTTCGGGCCGGGGTCAGCGGTGGCTACACCTTC. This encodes CASSPVRAGVSGGYTF.

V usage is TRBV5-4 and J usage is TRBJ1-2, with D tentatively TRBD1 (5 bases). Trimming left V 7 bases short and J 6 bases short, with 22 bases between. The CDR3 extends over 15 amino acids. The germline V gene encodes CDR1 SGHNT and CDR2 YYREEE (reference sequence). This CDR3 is CASSPGGNVYHGYTF. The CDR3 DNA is TGTGCCAGCTCCCCCGGGGGGAATGTTTACCATGGCTACACCTTC.

CDR3 in amino acids: CASSLGLVSYEQYF. The CDR3 DNA reads TGTGCCAGCAGCTTAGGTTTAGTCTCCTACGAGCAGTACTTC. V and J are TRBV7-9 and TRBJ2-7; unclear D gene. Germline V CDR1 and CDR2: SEHNR, FQNEAQ (reference sequence). The CDR3 is 14 amino acids. V was trimmed by 1 base and J by 0 bases, leaving 7 bases between them. The full variable domain, with the rest looked up from reference TRBV7-9 and TRBJ2-7, is DTGVSQNPRHKITKRGQNVTFRCDPISEHNRLYWYRQTLGQGPEFLTYFQNEAQLEKSRLLSDRFSAERPKGSFSTLEIQRTEQGDSAMYLCASSLGLVSYEQYFGPGTRLTVT.

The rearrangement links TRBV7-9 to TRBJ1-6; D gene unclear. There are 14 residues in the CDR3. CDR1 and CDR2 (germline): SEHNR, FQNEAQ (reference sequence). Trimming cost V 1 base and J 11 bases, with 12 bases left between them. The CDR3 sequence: CASSLESALAPLHF. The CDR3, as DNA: TGTGCCAGCAGCTTAGAGTCCGCGCTGGCACCCCTCCACTTT.